These 19 T cell receptor beta chains were sequenced from one sample in a study of blood T cells in healthy people across ages. Through a sample-barcoded 5' primer and a J-beta primer mix, a second PCR was run for roughly 7 to 11 cycles. TCRdb analysed the 5' RACE reads with MiXCR anew, one entry per CDR3 protein. The sample contains 600,000 to 1,000,000 distinct CDR3 sequences, roughly 64% of which appear only once. Sequenced sample: blood. The source is a man younger than 45 in good health.

The chain carries TRBV6-6 and TRBJ2-1; 9 nucleotides align to TRBD2. The trim removed 4 bases at V and 4 bases at J, leaving 5 bases unmatched. Looked up from germline, CDR1 is MNHNY and CDR2 is SVGAGI (reference sequence). The CDR3 length is 15 residues. In DNA, the CDR3 is TGTGCCAGCAGTTTAGCGGGGGAGCTTTACAATGAGCAGTTCTTC. This translates into CASSLAGELYNEQFF.

This chain links TRBV7-9 with TRBJ1-6; D is uncertain. The CDR3 has 15 amino acids. The V gene's germline CDR1 is SEHNR and CDR2 FQNEAQ (reference sequence). V was cut by 0 bases and J by 15 bases, with 18 bases left in between. The CDR3 region has the DNA TGTGCCAGCAGCTTAGCGACTGACCCATACGGAGACCTCCACTTT. It codes for CASSLATDPYGDLHF.

V usage is TRBV29-1 and J usage is TRBJ2-5; TRBD1 agrees at 10 bases. This CDR3 region has 12 residues. Losses at the gene ends were 8 bases for V and 11 bases for J; bases not matched to a gene: 11. Germline V CDR1 and CDR2: SQVTM, ANQGSEA. CDR3 region: CSLDRGGDEQYF. The DNA of the CDR3 is TGCAGCCTGGACAGGGGGGGCGATGAGCAGTACTTC.

V gene TRBV11-2 combines with J gene TRBJ1-5, with D maybe TRBD1 (6 bases). Trimming shortened V by 4 bases and J by 12 bases, and 16 bases separated the two germline ends. The CDR3 covers 13 residues. Germline V gene lookup returns CDR1 SGHAT and CDR2 FQNNGV. CDR3 sequence: CASSSLLGGFQHF. The CDR3 nucleotides are TGTGCCAGCAGCTCGCTTTTAGGGGGTTTCCAGCATTTT.

V gene TRBV21-1 combines with J gene TRBJ2-6; the D call TRBD1 from the table was never checked on the DNA. TRBV21-1 is a known pseudogene. The CDR3 spans 18 residues. The CDR3 is CASSKAGQGASGANVLTF. The CDR3 DNA reads TGTGCCAGCAGCAAGGCGGGACAGGGGGCTTCCGGGGCCAACGTCCTGACTTTC.

The V and J genes are TRBV10-3 and TRBJ1-2, with D possibly being TRBD1 (5 bases). From germline, CDR1 is ENHRY and CDR2 SYGVKD. CDR3 length equals 16 residues. Trimming stripped 3 bases from V and 2 bases from J, with 16 bases between. This CDR3 is CAISDRGELLNYGYTF. CDR3 sequence (DNA): TGTGCCATCAGTGACCGGGGGGAGCTACTGAACTATGGCTACACCTTC.

In nucleotides, the CDR3 is TGCAGTGCCGCCCCAGGGACAACTAATGAAAAACTGTTTTTT. This gives the protein CSAAPGTTNEKLFF. This chain connects TRBV20-1 to TRBJ1-4; D is possibly TRBD1 (5 bases). V lost 6 bases and J 0 bases, leaving 11 bases between the germline ends. Germline values: CDR1 DFQATT, CDR2 SNEGSKA (reference sequence). The CDR3 covers 14 residues.

The V gene is TRBV29-1, the J gene TRBJ2-3; D is unclear. The germline gives CDR1 SQVTM, CDR2 ANQGSEA. V was trimmed by 4 bases and J by 0 bases, leaving 8 bases between them. This CDR3 contains 13 residues. The CDR3 region is CSVAFASTDTQYF. DNA of the CDR3: TGCAGCGTTGCTTTTGCTAGCACAGATACGCAGTATTTT.

V usage is TRBV29-1 and J usage is TRBJ2-7; possibly TRBD2 for D (5 bases). This CDR3 is 12 amino acids long. The V gene's germline CDR1 is SQVTM and CDR2 ANQGSEA. The V and J ends lost 4 bases and 3 bases respectively, with 10 bases between them. This CDR3 is CSVVATNYEQYF. CDR3 DNA: TGCAGCGTTGTAGCGACGAACTACGAGCAGTACTTC.

This clonotype showed up just a few times. The rearrangement links TRBV7-7 to TRBJ2-2; no clear D gene. The CDR3 spans 14 residues. Trimming removed 3 bases at V and 3 bases at J, with 8 bases between. Germline values: CDR1 SSHAT, CDR2 FNYEAQ (reference sequence). The CDR3 loop is CASSLGEDTGELFF. CDR3 in DNA: TGTGCCAGCAGCTTGGGCGAGGACACCGGGGAGCTGTTTTTT.

The chain has TRBV7-9 and TRBJ2-1; D might be TRBD1 (6 bases). Looked up from germline, CDR1 is SEHNR and CDR2 is FQNEAQ (reference sequence). V lost 7 bases and J 3 bases, leaving 13 bases between the germline ends. CDR3 length: 14 residues. This chain's CDR3 is CASTTGQYYNEQFF. Here the CDR3 DNA reads TGTGCCAGCACCACCGGACAGTACTACAATGAGCAGTTCTTC. Drawing the rest from reference TRBV7-9 and TRBJ2-1, the complete variable domain is DTGVSQNPRHKITKRGQNVTFRCDPISEHNRLYWYRQTLGQGPEFLTYFQNEAQLEKSRLLSDRFSAERPKGSFSTLEIQRTEQGDSAMYLCASTTGQYYNEQFFGPGTRLTVL.

The V and J genes are TRBV6-5 and TRBJ2-1, with TRBD1 matching over 11 bases. Germline values: CDR1 MNHEY, CDR2 SVGAGI. J gave up 9 bases and V 4 bases, and 5 bases lay outside the gene matches. The CDR3 covers 14 residues. CDR3 nucleotides: TGTGCCAGCAGTTCCGGGACAGGGGGGGCTGAGCAGTTCTTC. The encoded protein is CASSSGTGGAEQFF.

V is TRBV2 and J is TRBJ2-1; maybe TRBD1 (6 bases). Trimming shortened V by 4 bases and J by 6 bases, and 16 bases separated the two germline ends. The CDR3 consists of 15 residues. Germline assignment: CDR1 SNHLY and CDR2 FYNNEI. The CDR3: CASSARQVGGNEQFF. The DNA of the CDR3 is TGTGCCAGCAGTGCCCGACAGGTCGGCGGCAATGAGCAGTTCTTC.

The rearrangement uses TRBV29-1 and TRBJ2-1; no clear D gene. The J call may be incorrect, as the DNA end agrees better with TRBJ2-7. CDR1 and CDR2 (germline): SQVTM, ANQGSEA. The CDR3 totals 11 residues. The CDR3 DNA follows: TGCAGCGTTATAGCATACAATGAGCAGTACTTC. Translation: CSVIAYNEQYF.

The table lists this clonotype with a count of one. The rearrangement joins TRBV7-9 to TRBJ1-2; 8 bases align to TRBD1. The CDR3 length is 16 residues. Germline lookup yields CDR1 SEHNR and CDR2 FQNEAQ (reference sequence). V was clipped by 5 bases and J by 2 bases; unmatched bases: 10. The CDR3 DNA follows: TGTGCCAGCAGCCACTCCCTGACAGGGGCCAACTATGGCTACACCTTC. Translating gives CASSHSLTGANYGYTF.

The chain combines TRBV20-1 with TRBJ2-7; the match to TRBD1 covers 10 bases. With 0 bases clipped from V and 7 bases from J, the junction kept 9 bases outside the gene matches. This CDR3 is 15 amino acids long. The germline gives CDR1 DFQATT, CDR2 SNEGSKA (reference sequence). DNA of the CDR3: TGCAGTGCTAGAGAGCAACCGGGACAGGGGAAAGAGCAGTACTTC. Its protein is CSAREQPGQGKEQYF.

This clonotype was seen a few times. The V and J genes are TRBV5-1 and TRBJ2-5, with D hard to call. The CDR3 runs 12 residues. With 0 bases removed from V and 7 bases from J, the gap between germline ends came to 7 bases. The germline V gene encodes CDR1 SGHRS and CDR2 YFSETQ. CDR3 nucleotide sequence: TGCGCCAGCAGCTTGGAGTACGGGACCCAGTACTTC. Amino acids: CASSLEYGTQYF.

This clonotype has a handful of counts. This chain connects TRBV20-1 to TRBJ2-1, with D hard to call. The CDR3 sequence is 12 residues long. Deletions cut 3 bases from V and 5 bases from J, with 8 bases between. The germline V gene encodes CDR1 DFQATT and CDR2 SNEGSKA (reference sequence). CDR3 amino acids: CSASTDDNEQFF. The CDR3 DNA follows: TGCAGTGCTAGCACGGACGACAATGAGCAGTTCTTC.

The chain is built from TRBV5-1 and TRBJ2-6; 8 bases agree with TRBD1. Germline trimming cut 0 bases from V and 4 bases from J; bases unmatched to any gene: 6. The CDR3 consists of 17 residues. Germline V gene data show CDR1 as SGHRS and CDR2 as YFSETQ. CDR3 protein: CASSLGQGLTGANVLTF. The CDR3 region has the DNA TGCGCCAGCAGCTTGGGACAGGGGTTGACCGGGGCCAACGTCCTGACTTTC.